In this sample, the clone carrying this T cell receptor beta chain turned up a few times. Its specificity is unknown. Markers CD45RO/CCR7/CD25/CD127/CD95/CD27 served to sort CD4+ naive, central memory, regulatory and stem cell-like memory cells. Expressed TCRB transcripts were sequenced because the entire RNA isolate underwent reverse transcription. The protocol was immunoSEQ multiplex PCR, while the TCRdb copy is restricted to in-frame clones and leaves out a portion. Of hundreds of thousands of clones in the sample, under 15% were seen once. This CDR3 comprises 12 residues. CDR1 and CDR2 from the germline V gene are MNHEY and SVGAGI. Trimming cost V 10 bases and J 3 bases, with 12 bases left between them. This entry comes from a study of beta chain features in type 1 diabetes. Study-level findings and limits: In every one of the four CD4+ subsets, TCRB CDR3s were moderately but significantly shorter in Type 1 diabetes patients.

This rearrangement joins TRBV6-5 to TRBJ2-5, with a tentative D call TRBD1 (5 bases). The sequenced material came from naive CD4+ T cells from blood. The sequence derives from a man between 18 and 29 years old with type 1 diabetes. CDR3 amino acids: CATKGAEETQYF. CDR3 nucleotide sequence: TGTGCCACTAAAGGGGCAGAAGAGACCCAGTACTTC.